This T cell receptor beta chain came from a study of T cell repertoires in cytomegalovirus infection (dated by TCRdb to about 2019). Looking at the study overall: Alongside well-studied HLA-B-restricted epitopes, the peptide stimulations were aimed at recently identified HLA-C-restricted CMV epitopes, whose presentation resists viral immunomodulation. The HLA type of each donor mattered for the analysis, because public TCR beta signatures pointed to carriage of CMV infection along with the matching HLA type. Study-level results and caveats: In the ex vivo response, HLA-C-restricted CMV-specific TCR beta clonotypes were dominant, and in two of eight donors the single most frequent clonotype came from this HLA-C-restricted group. In both this cohort and an independent cohort of a few hundred donors, the cumulative frequency of public TCR beta family members distinguished carriers of CMV infection plus the relevant HLA type.

The treatment or condition label, read with the paper, signifies: in vitro stimulation with specific CMV peptide epitopes to enrich CMV-specific T cells. This clonotype has more than one count but fewer than ten. Its antigen specificity is not known. No per-base quality is available; no much larger clone lies one base away. The sequencer listed for this sample is Illumina HiSeq 1500. The public sequencing data were trimmed at Q25 with fastp and processed into clonotypes with MiXCR by TCRdb, which kept only in-frame beta chains. A single entry per CDR3 protein holds the most common genes and DNA from its merged rows. In this sample the table shows roughly 730,000 distinct CDR3 sequences, 30% to 40% of which occur a single time. Clones ranked in the top ten supply about 20% of the sample. V is shortened by 0 bases, J by 6 bases, and the region joining them spans 6 bases. Measured from the cysteine to the phenylalanine, the CDR3 is 13 residues long. Only CDR3 DNA is held: 39 bases, read in frame from base 1. CDR1 MGHRA and CDR2 YSYEKL are derived from the germline V gene.

The V and J genes are TRBV4-1 and TRBJ1-5; too little of a D gene remains to name it. Specimen: cultured PBMCs, collected from culture after CMV antigen stimulation. This clonotype originated in a human donor in good health (CMV status not recorded). Some clones in this sample may be carry-over from other donors' samples. CDR3 loop: CASSQDFGQPQHF. The sequenced DNA: TGCGCCAGCAGCCAAGATTTCGGTCAGCCCCAGCATTTT.